This entry is about one TCR beta chain. Its cognate antigen has yet to be identified. The input lacks base qualities; no much larger clone sits a single base away. The data belong to a study of cytomegalovirus exposure and HLA in healthy donors (dated by TCRdb to the late 2010s). About the investigation overall: In an earlier analysis of some 610 of the donors, 276 Gb of sequence data and 120 million or so unique TCR beta sequences from about 179 million T cells were reported. In a later genetic analysis, genome-wide SNP genotypes for about 60% of the 666 donors were used, and that subset was treated as a discovery cohort. To predict cytomegalovirus infection status, the study brought together high-throughput TCR immunosequencing, statistical association of individual TCRs with disease status, and machine learning. The number of donors typed differed by locus, with about 620-630 for A, B, C, DRB1 and DQB1, roughly 520 for DQA1, under 610 for DPA1, and some 440 for DPB1. An early release that covered fewer than 800 HLA-typed donors contained approximately 300 gigabases of sequencing data and tens of millions of unique TCR sequences. A later analysis re-analyzed previously published TCR beta repertoires from 500 to 700 donors and added high-resolution HLA genotyping to study TCR occurrence patterns. In addition to the first cohort of 500 to 850 subjects, a separate validation cohort of 130 or so different subjects was used. Across under 500 genotyped donors of the cohort, an average of approximately 240,000 unique TCR beta nucleotide sequences per donor were sequenced, and about a sixth of those sequences were non-productive. Every repertoire in the discovery cohort had been generated on one and the same sequencing platform. Donor age, sex, ethnicity and CMV serostatus were compiled together with the repertoire data. Because of strong linkage in the cohort, a handful of DR-DQ haplotypes were treated as single units for association and clustering. An earlier analysis of some 500 of the donors applied high-throughput TCR beta sequencing to assess whether each TCR beta V gene segment acted as functional or pseudogenic. HLA typing covered class I and class II loci at four-digit resolution. The later analysis used no new phenotypic data to find candidate immune exposures, relying instead on TCR beta sequences and their occurrence across donors. The study profiled the T cell repertoires of about 640 subjects by immunosequencing and related them to cytomegalovirus serostatus. The aim of the study was to test whether cataloging public T cell receptors could identify signatures of past pathogen exposure. Among the roughly 430 genotyped donors, around 81% belonged to the genetic ancestry cluster associated with self-reported Caucasian donors.

In total, approximately 690 healthy bone marrow donors made up the cohort. All cohort members were sampled while nominally healthy, although unrecorded immune exposures were likely present. The donor was CMV seronegative and was included in the group of several hundred seronegative cohort members. Each donor provided a peripheral blood sample, and peripheral blood mononuclear cells were used for TCR beta sequencing. Genomic DNA was extracted from the blood cell samples with the Qiagen DNeasy Blood Extraction Kit. What the work shows at the level of the full study, not this receptor alone: Across donors, most TCR sequences were observed very rarely, whereas some public TCRs were present in many individuals. In an earlier analysis of some 500 of the donors, most TCR beta V segments were observed in productive rearrangements about 87% or about 30% of the time, broadly matching IMGT annotations. A further reported finding was that TCR beta sequences accurately predicted the HLA-A and HLA-B alleles for most subjects in the first cohort. Assigning TCR associations to individual alleles was difficult when HLA alleles, especially DR and DQ, strongly co-occurred. Because counts were too low, 15 to 20 rarely observed V segments, including chromosome 9 orphons, were left out of the earlier analysis of some 600 of the donors. Correlated functional status among segregating V segments might reflect linkage disequilibrium, but an unknown experimental factor could not be ruled out. According to a later analysis, TCR association rates differed among HLA loci, with DRB1 alleles showing the most associated TCRs and HLA-C alleles showing the fewest. The sequencing pipeline was judged likely to have produced a cluster of highly shared sequence variants as a technical artifact. An association between a missense DCLRE1C variant and V-gene and J-gene trimming of TCR beta chains was found in a later genetic analysis and replicated in an independent cohort. At a false discovery rate of 0.05, a later analysis linked fewer than 20,000 TCR beta sequences to specific HLA alleles. A later analysis found that most CMV-associated TCR beta chains appeared HLA-restricted, with HLA associations seemingly driven largely by CMV exposure. In a later analysis, HLA-associated TCR beta chains were found to be more clonally expanded and to have lower generation probabilities than equally common non-associated chains. The classifier was reported to diagnose cytomegalovirus status with high specificity and sensitivity in both the original and validation cohorts. Only TCR beta chains were sequenced in this cohort, and the absence of alpha or paired-chain data limited detectable features. In a later genetic analysis, fewer N-insertions in productive TCRs were reported among donors in an Asian-associated ancestry cluster than the approximately 670-donor mean. In vitro tests confirmed that a few of the cytomegalovirus-associated TCR beta chains recognize cytomegalovirus antigens. According to a later analysis, parvovirus B19, influenza, CMV and Epstein-Barr virus appeared linked to several top co-occurrence clusters. Roughly uniform sequencing depth across donors was assumed in presence/absence analyses, although this assumption may not hold. The study gave a list of more than 150 TCR beta chains associated with cytomegalovirus. HLA typing was unavailable for some donors at each locus, so association tests used only the typed subset. Immune exposure information for the cohort was limited to CMV serostatus. The authors suggested that the approach could potentially be extended to other disease states and immunological phenotypes.

The library was prepared using the immunoSEQ multiplex PCR assay. A mixture of 60 forward primers for TCR Vbeta segments and 13 reverse primers for TCR Jbeta segments was used in the multiplex PCR. Amplification of the CDR3 region of rearranged TCR beta genes was performed with a multiplex PCR assay on genomic DNA. On the Illumina HiSeq System, the amplified TCR beta libraries were sequenced as 87-base-pair reads. From the authors' description of their analysis: In a later analysis, roughly 80 million unique TCR beta chains were counted across the 650 to 700 repertoires, and roughly 10 million of these chains were shared by at least two donors. A nearest-neighbor algorithm error-corrected the raw reads and collapsed the reads into unique sequences, merging closely related sequences to remove PCR and sequencing errors. CDR3 sequences were aligned to IMGT reference sequences to assign V, D and J gene segments. For a sequence to be retained, a match of at least six nucleotides was required to both a V gene segment and a J gene segment. A rearrangement counted as productive if the CDR3 had no stop codons and remained in frame with V and J, and every other rearrangement counted as non-productive. CDR3 was defined according to IMGT convention as the region running from the second conserved V-encoded cysteine to the conserved J-encoded phenylalanine. Sequences without an unambiguous match to a single V gene segment were excluded from the earlier analysis of approximately 600 of the donors. An earlier analysis of approximately 590 of the donors called V segments functional above 56.7% productive rearrangements and segregating when the between-donor standard deviation exceeded 5%. A statistical classification framework was developed to diagnose cytomegalovirus status using the catalog of TCR beta chain sequences. A later analysis assigned V and J genes by comparing TCR nucleotide sequences with IMGT/GENE-DB human TR gene sequences. The TCRdist pipeline was used in a later analysis to assign CDR3 sequences and most-parsimonious VDJ recombination scenarios. In a later analysis, every TCR beta chain was defined by the combination of its CDR3 amino acid sequence and its V-gene family, and reads without a unique V-gene family were dropped. A later analysis removed nearly 600 highly shared, low-generation-probability nucleotide sequences to deal with suspected cross-contamination and a sequencing artifact. A later analysis calculated a clonal expansion index for each public chain from normalized within-repertoire ranks of inferred template counts. Generation probabilities in a later analysis came from a VDJ recombination model fitted to out-of-frame rearrangements, and those results were checked against IGoR. Hypergeometric tests were used in a later analysis to score TCR-TCR, TCR-HLA and TCR-CMV co-occurrence, with a repertoire-size bias correction applied to the TCR pairs. To estimate false discovery rates, a later analysis permuted the HLA or CMV assignments 20 times. A later analysis grouped co-occurring TCRs with DBSCAN, adding TCRdist sequence similarity when clustering within HLA-allele-positive subsets. Co-occurrence clustering excluded repertoires with fewer than 30,000 or more than 120,000 public chains, plus five with anomalous nucleotide sharing. TCRdb carries this immuneACCESS record with in-frame sequences only. Its versions omit some clonotypes, under half of them owing to an unresolved V gene in the studies checked, with the rest unexplained. V, J and clone size reflect that table, while D and trimming were determined from the DNA. For this sample the table gives about 200,000 clones, of which roughly 80% were detected only once. Of the sample, about 3% is held by the ten largest clones.

Source material: PBMCs. This TCR was recovered from a man in his thirties or forties in good health and CMV-seronegative.

The base sequence is TGTGCCCTCTACCACCGACAGCCCCAAGAGACCCAGTACTTC. Its protein is CALYHRQPQETQYF. Here the chain combines TRBV28 and TRBJ2-5; 5 matching bases give a weak D call of TRBD1. V lost 11 bases and J lost 1 base; the stretch between them is 17 bases long. From its cysteine to its phenylalanine, the CDR3 spans 14 amino acids. The only DNA kept is the CDR3, 42 bases in frame from the first base. The germline V gene provides CDR1 MDHEN and CDR2 SYDVKM.